Sequencing of this T cell receptor (beta chain) was carried out in a study of shared clonotypes between healthy human individuals (TCRdb year 2020). In the study overall: The cohort comprised a couple of women and three men aged 18 to 49 years. To estimate repertoire size and how much clonotypes are shared between individuals, the study performed deep sequencing of blood TCR repertoires from a few healthy adults. Different laboratories and diverse techniques were used to prepare libraries and sequence TCR repertoires, to increase sequencing depth and limit assay-specific biases. Between about 0.94 and 8.9 billion PBMCs per donor were obtained by leukapheresis.

What the study reported, not specific to this receptor: Sampling was restricted to blood, and TCR repertoires in tissues likely differ from the TCR repertoires found in blood. The genetic and exposure-history diversity represented was limited by the small number of donors. Pairwise subsampling led to the expectation that sequencing depth would affect the degree of clonotype sharing among donors.

Remarks on this clone: What this receptor recognizes is not known. Per-base qualities were not stored, and no clone one base away is much larger.

TCR CDR3 regions were amplified from genomic DNA by multiplex PCR using the deep immunoSEQ assay. Extracted genomic DNA from each cell subset was distributed evenly across all wells of several immunoSEQ 96-well plates, and each plate was treated as a replicate. For unsorted PBMC, each replicate PCR was loaded with 300 ng genomic DNA, equivalent to 25,000 to 35,000 T cell genomes. Unsorted PBMC genomic DNA was sequenced across ten immunoSEQ deep assay plates. Purified libraries were measured with a Qubit 3.0 fluorometer, size-checked on a Bioanalyzer 2100, and measured again with the KAPA Library Quantification kit. Each immunoSEQ 96-well plate was sequenced on its own single-read 150-cycle Illumina NextSeq 550 flow cell. On the authors' methods: Because the immunoSEQ output held only junctional sequences and lacked quality scores, the filtering could not match the filtering applied to full-length reads. Sequences were annotated with PyIR, a Python wrapper for IgBLAST v1.9, using IMGT germline references to assign V/J genes and CDR3. Any read was removed if the V/J assignment was weak (E-value above 1e-6), the CDR3 was missing, or the read contained stop codons, out-of-frame junctions, or ambiguous translated residues. V3J clonotypes were defined as sequences sharing an identical inferred V gene, J gene, and CDR3 amino acid sequence. Percentage overlap between repertoires was calculated by dividing the number of shared unique clonotypes by the size of the smaller repertoire. RTK rarefaction, the Chao1 estimator, and Recon v2.1 estimates of unobserved clonotypes were used to assess repertoire richness. Drawn from immuneACCESS, this table holds only the in-frame rearrangements with V and J called that TCRdb kept. Clones are partly lost; checked studies trace under half to an unresolved V gene and leave the rest unexplained. From that table come the V and J calls and clone size; the DNA was used to work out D and trimming. The sample profile shows 400,000 to 550,000 clones; roughly 85% of them were found once. Roughly 12% of the sample goes to the ten largest clones.

The CDR3 starts with the cysteine, ends with the phenylalanine, and has 14 residues. Only the CDR3 region is kept as DNA, spanning 42 bases read in frame from base 1. The V end loses 4 bases and the J end loses 2 bases, and a stretch of 11 bases separates them. According to the germline V gene, CDR1 reads MDHEN and CDR2 reads SYDVKM. The donors were healthy, HIV-negative adults with no recently reported acute infections or vaccinations. Every donor was a Caucasian adult living in Nashville, Tennessee, USA. For unsorted samples, about 90 million PBMCs were counted and genomic DNA was extracted with the QIAamp DNA Blood Mini kit. Blood was collected by leukapheresis, and PBMCs were isolated by Ficoll-Histopaque density gradient centrifugation and then cryopreserved in liquid nitrogen vapor phase.

The TCR was taken from a woman in her 40s in good health. Some clones in this sample may be carry-over from other donors' samples. The specimen was PBMCs. The chain employs TRBV28 and TRBJ2-5; the D gene remains uncertain. In nucleotides, the sequence is TGTGCCAGCAGTTCTGAACCAAATCAAGAGACCCAGTACTTC. Translated, this is CASSSEPNQETQYF.